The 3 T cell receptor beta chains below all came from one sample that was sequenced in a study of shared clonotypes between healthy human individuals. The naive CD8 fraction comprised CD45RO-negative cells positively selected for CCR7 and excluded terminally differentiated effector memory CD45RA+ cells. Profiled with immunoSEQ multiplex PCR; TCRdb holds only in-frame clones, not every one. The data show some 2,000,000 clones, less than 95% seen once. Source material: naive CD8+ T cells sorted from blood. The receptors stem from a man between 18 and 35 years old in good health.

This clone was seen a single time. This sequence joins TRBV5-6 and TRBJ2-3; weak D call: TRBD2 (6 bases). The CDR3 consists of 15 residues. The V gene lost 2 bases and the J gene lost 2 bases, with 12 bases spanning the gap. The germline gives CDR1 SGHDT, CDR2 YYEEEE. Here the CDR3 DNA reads TGTGCCAGCAGCTTAGACGGGAGTTACACAGATACGCAGTATTTT. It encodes CASSLDGSYTDTQYF.

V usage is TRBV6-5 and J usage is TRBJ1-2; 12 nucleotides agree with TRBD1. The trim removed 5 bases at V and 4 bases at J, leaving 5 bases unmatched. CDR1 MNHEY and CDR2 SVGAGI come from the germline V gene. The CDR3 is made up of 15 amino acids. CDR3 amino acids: CASSQGTGGLYGYTF. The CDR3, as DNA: TGTGCCAGCAGTCAAGGGACAGGGGGCCTCTATGGCTACACCTTC.

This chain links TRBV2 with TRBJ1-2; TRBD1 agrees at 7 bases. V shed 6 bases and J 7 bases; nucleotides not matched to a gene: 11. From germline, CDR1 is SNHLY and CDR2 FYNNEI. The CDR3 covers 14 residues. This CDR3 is CASSPIEGAIGYTF. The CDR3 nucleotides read TGTGCCAGCAGCCCCATTGAGGGGGCGATTGGCTACACCTTC.